These T cell receptor beta chains were read from a single sample in a study of CD8+CD57+ T cells in acquired aplastic anemia. TCRdb independently ran MiXCR on the reads; one entry per CDR3 protein. The profile shows approximately 300,000 distinct CDR3 sequences, under 65% of them singletons. Material: sorted CD4+, CD8+, or CD8+CD57+ T cells (not recorded which) from PBMCs. The source of these receptors is a human donor with aplastic anemia. CDR3s include the opening cysteine and the closing phenylalanine or tryptophan. Each record gives: J gene, D gene, clone size, V gene, CDR3 DNA, CDR3 protein. D genes are given only for firm matches. Clone size is stated in some rows and not others, as once, few, many or a class when expanded.

TRBJ2-5 | NA | NA | TRBV3-1 | TGTGCCAGCAGCCTTGGGACGGGCGTCCAGCCCCAGTACTTC | CASSLGTGVQPQYF
TRBJ2-7 | TRBD2 | many | TRBV18 | TGTGCCAGCTCACCACCGAGCGGGAGGAACGACGAGCAGTACTTC | CASSPPSGRNDEQYF
TRBJ1-1 | TRBD1 | many | TRBV20-1 | TGCAGTGTCCTCGGACAGGGACGGACTGAAGCTTTCTTT | CSVLGQGRTEAFF
TRBJ2-3 | NA | once | TRBV7-9 | TGTGCCAGCAGCTTAGGGGGGGGGGCGGCAGATACGCAGTATTTT | CASSLGGGAADTQYF
TRBJ1-6 | NA | once | TRBV7-6 | TGTGCCAGCAGCTTAGGACCTCAGAGGGGAGTATCACCCCTCCACTTT | CASSLGPQRGVSPLHF
TRBJ2-1 | NA | NA | TRBV15 | TGTGCCACCAGCAGTGATAGGGGGGTCAATGAGCAGTTCTTC | CATSSDRGVNEQFF
TRBJ1-5 | TRBD1 | NA | TRBV7-8 | TGTGCCAGCAGCTTTCAGACAGGGACTCAGCCCCAGCATTTT | CASSFQTGTQPQHF
TRBJ2-3 | NA | NA | TRBV24-1 | TGTGCCACCAGTGTCGGTTCCACAGATACGCAGTATTTT | CATSVGSTDTQYF
TRBJ1-2 | NA | once | TRBV9 | TGTGCCAGCAGCGGGATGGGGGCTAAAGGCTACACCTTC | CASSGMGAKGYTF
TRBJ2-1 | TRBD2 | NA | TRBV24-1 | TGTGCCACCAGTGACCCCAACGAAGGGGAGGGCCGCTTGTATGAGCAGTTCTTC | CATSDPNEGEGRLYEQFF
TRBJ1-1 | NA | NA | TRBV10-3 | TGTGCCATCAGTGGTCGACAGGCGACCACTGAAGCTTTCTTT | CAISGRQATTEAFF
TRBJ1-4 | TRBD1 | once | TRBV5-4 | TGTGCCAGCAGCTCTACGACAGGGGTGGTAGAAAAACTGTTTTTT | CASSSTTGVVEKLFF
TRBJ1-1 | TRBD1 | NA | TRBV7-9 | TGTGCCAGCAGCTTTTTGACAGGGAGGGATGCAGTCTTT | CASSFLTGRDAVF
TRBJ2-5 | NA | NA | TRBV19 | TGTGCCAGTAGTATGAGGCGCGTGACAAGGGGTCGGGAGACCCAGTACTTC | CASSMRRVTRGRETQYF
TRBJ1-2 | TRBD1 | few | TRBV18 | TGTGCCAGCTCACCATTGACAGGGTTTTATGGCTACACCTTC | CASSPLTGFYGYTF
TRBJ1-2 | NA | many | TRBV5-1 | TGCGCCAGCCGCACGGATAACTATGGCTACACCTTC | CASRTDNYGYTF
TRBJ2-3 | TRBD2 | many | TRBV7-3 | TGTGCCAGCAGCGTTCCTCCGGGACTAGCGGGAGATACGCAGTATTTT | CASSVPPGLAGDTQYF
TRBJ2-7 | NA | NA | TRBV20-1 | TGCAGTGCTAGACCGGCCGGTGCGGGGGAGCAGTACTTC | CSARPAGAGEQYF
TRBJ2-3 | NA | many | TRBV5-6 | TGTGCCAGCAGCTCTGGGATCGGGACACCGACCACAGATACGCAGTATTTT | CASSSGIGTPTTDTQYF
TRBJ2-6 | NA | NA | TRBV7-8 | TGTGCCAGCAGCCCCAGAGCATGGATTGGGGCCAACGTCCTGACTTTC | CASSPRAWIGANVLTF
TRBJ2-7 | NA | NA | TRBV19 | TGTGCCAGTAGTAGCCTAGGTGGTACCTACGAGCAGTACTTC | CASSSLGGTYEQYF
TRBJ2-3 | TRBD1 | NA | TRBV24-1 | TGTGCCACCAGTGACAAGGGGACAGGCAGGGATACGCAGTATTTT | CATSDKGTGRDTQYF
TRBJ1-1 | NA | NA | TRBV15 | TGTGCCACCAGCAGTGTGAACACTGAAGCCTTCTTT | CATSSVNTEAFF
TRBJ1-6 | TRBD1 | many | TRBV24-1 | TGTGCCACCAGTGAGACAGGGAGAGCTTCACCCCTCCACTTT | CATSETGRASPLHF
TRBJ2-2 | TRBD2 | NA | TRBV11-3 | TGTGCCAGCAGCTTAGCAGGGTCTAGCGGGAAGAACACCGGGGAGCTGTTTTTT | CASSLAGSSGKNTGELFF
TRBJ2-7 | NA | NA | TRBV7-2 | TGTGCCAGCAGCTTTCAACGCCACGAGCAGTACTTC | CASSFQRHEQYF
TRBJ1-5 | NA | NA | TRBV12-3/TRBV12-4 | TGTGCCAGCAGAGACAGATATAGCAATCAGCCCCAGCATTTT | CASRDRYSNQPQHF
TRBJ1-1 | TRBD1 | NA | TRBV29-1 | TGCAGCGTTCGACTAGGGGACAGGCCAATGAACACTGAAGCTTTCTTT | CSVRLGDRPMNTEAFF
TRBJ2-1 | TRBD2 | NA | TRBV24-1 | TGTGCCACCAGTGAAGGACTAGCGGGAGTAAATGAGCAGTTCTTC | CATSEGLAGVNEQFF
TRBJ2-5 | TRBD1 | many | TRBV6-5 | TGTGCCAGCAGAAGAACAGGGGCAACCACCCAAGAGACCCAGTACTTC | CASRRTGATTQETQYF
TRBJ2-7 | NA | NA | TRBV7-9 | TGTGCCAGTATCGGTCAGTTCTCCTACGAGCAGTACTTC | CASIGQFSYEQYF
TRBJ2-7 | NA | few | TRBV19 | TGTGCCAGTAGTATACAGTTTGCCGAGCAGTACTTC | CASSIQFAEQYF
TRBJ2-1 | TRBD2 | few | TRBV5-4 | TGTGCCAGCAGCTTGGGAAGCGGGAGCTCCAATGAGCAGTTCTTC | CASSLGSGSSNEQFF
TRBJ2-7 | NA | NA | TRBV10-3 | TGTGCCATCAGTCGACAGGAGTCCTACGAGCAGTACTTC | CAISRQESYEQYF
TRBJ2-5 | NA | NA | TRBV7-2 | TGTGCCAGCAGCTTAGGTCCAGGGCGGTATGAGACCCAGTACTTC | CASSLGPGRYETQYF
TRBJ2-3 | NA | NA | TRBV6-1 | TGTGCCAGCAGTGAACGCAGGAGGACAGATACGCAGTATTTT | CASSERRRTDTQYF
TRBJ1-5 | TRBD1 | NA | TRBV7-9 | TGTGCCAGCAGCTTAGGGACAGGGTATCATCAGCCCCAGCATTTT | CASSLGTGYHQPQHF
TRBJ2-7 | TRBD1 | once | TRBV7-2 | TGTGCCAGCAGCTCTACAGGGGGCGTCTTCCTTTCCGAGCAGTACTTC | CASSSTGGVFLSEQYF
TRBJ1-6 | NA | NA | TRBV10-3 | TGTGCCATCAGTGAGTCTAGGCAGCTGTGCTCCTATAATTCACCCCTCCACTTT | CAISESRQLCSYNSPLHF
TRBJ2-1 | TRBD2 | NA | TRBV18 | TGTGCCAGCTCACAAGACTTCGGGACTAGCTTTAATGAGCAGTTCTTC | CASSQDFGTSFNEQFF
TRBJ1-6 | TRBD1 | NA | TRBV6-6 | TGTGCCAGTAGTTACTCCGGGACAGGGGGGTCACCCCTCCACTTT | CASSYSGTGGSPLHF